The clone carrying this T cell receptor (beta chain) came up a few times. Its antigen remains unknown. J gave up 9 bases and V 3 bases, and 9 bases lay outside the gene matches. The CDR3 extends over 15 amino acids. Germline loops: CDR1 KGHSH, CDR2 LQKENI. These data are taken from a study of CD8 T cells in ankylosing spondylitis. The study's findings and limits: Matched ankylosing spondylitis synovial fluid reportedly showed significant enrichment of disease-linked clones. Past research had described some motif variants in reactive arthritis synovial fluid and blood. A TCR beta motif of under 10 highly homologous variants appeared characteristic of ankylosing spondylitis blood.

In making TCR beta libraries, quantitative 5'-RACE with molecular barcodes was used. In TCRdb, the 5' RACE reads were re-called with MiXCR into one record per CDR3 protein. The data show a few hundred thousand distinct CDR3 sequences, 6.5% to 10% seen once. This receptor was taken from a male donor with ankylosing spondylitis. The sequenced sample consisted of blood, either unsorted or a sorted T cell fraction (not recorded which). The V gene is TRBV18, the J gene TRBJ2-1; 9 nucleotides line up with TRBD1. The CDR3 nucleotides are TGTGCCAGCTCACCGACCGGGACAGGGAGCGGTGAGCAGTTCTTC. This gives the protein CASSPTGTGSGEQFF.